Reported below is one TCR beta chain. Its antigen is currently unknown. This entry comes from a study of T cells expressing NK-cell markers. Across the study: Sorted CD3+CD56-NKG2C+, CD3+CD56+NKG2C- and CD3+CD56+NKG2C+ T cells were the source of the TCR beta repertoires. HCMV seropositivity characterized most of the eight sequenced donors, and seronegativity one.

Study-level points and caveats: Of the CD8+ T cells in more than five donors, roughly 1.0-7.0% belonged to dominant NKG2C+ clonotypes.

This CDR3 region has 13 residues. Germline loops: CDR1 SGDLS, CDR2 YYNGEE. It was by 5'RACE template switching with UMIs that TCR beta cDNA was made. TCRdb reprocessed the 5' RACE reads and stores each CDR3 protein as one record, lacking DNA. In all, the sample yields 350,000 to 400,000 distinct CDR3 sequences. The material sequenced was blood T cells: a sorted CD56 or NKG2C T cell subset, CD4+ or CD8+ T cells, or bulk PBMC T cells (not recorded which). The sequence was obtained from a woman aged 45-65 years in good health. This chain uses TRBV9 with TRBJ2-7; lacking DNA, the TRBD1 call made by TCRdb goes unchecked. CDR3 residues: CASSVEQGGEQYF.